This T cell receptor beta chain was sequenced in a study of response to subunit inactivated influenza vaccine. General study results and limits: The study's authors posited that every seasonal influenza vaccination enlists few new T cells.

V was pared by 4 bases and J by 1 base, with 13 bases between. The CDR3 consists of 15 residues. Germline loops: CDR1 LGHNA, CDR2 YSLEER. Via MiXCR, TCRdb re-called the RT-PCR reads, giving one row per CDR3 protein. The profile shows a few hundred thousand distinct CDR3 sequences, 12% to 15% of them singletons. This clonotype appeared a few times. Its antigen is currently unknown. This clonotype originated in a man in his forties or fifties who received an inactivated influenza vaccine. This chain connects TRBV4-3 to TRBJ1-1; a weak D match, TRBD1 (6 bases). The sample in question was PBMCs from blood, obtained less than 13 days after vaccination. The CDR3 protein is CASSRLQGWNTEAFF. The CDR3 DNA sequence: TGCGCCAGCAGCCGGTTACAGGGTTGGAACACTGAAGCTTTCTTT.